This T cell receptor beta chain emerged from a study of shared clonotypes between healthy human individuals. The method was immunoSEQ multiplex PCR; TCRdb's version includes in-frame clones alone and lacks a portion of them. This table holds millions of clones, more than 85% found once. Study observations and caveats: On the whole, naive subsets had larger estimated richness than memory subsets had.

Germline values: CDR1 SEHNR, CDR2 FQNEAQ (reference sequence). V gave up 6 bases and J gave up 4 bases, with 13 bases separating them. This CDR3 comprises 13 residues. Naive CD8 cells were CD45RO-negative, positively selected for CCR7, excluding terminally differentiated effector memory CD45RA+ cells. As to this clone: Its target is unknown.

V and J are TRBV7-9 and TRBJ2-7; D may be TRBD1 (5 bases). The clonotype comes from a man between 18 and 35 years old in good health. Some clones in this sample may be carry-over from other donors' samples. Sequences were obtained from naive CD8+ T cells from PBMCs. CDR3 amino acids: CASREQGSYEQYF. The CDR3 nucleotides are TGTGCCAGCAGGGAGCAGGGTTCGTACGAGCAGTACTTC.